This T cell receptor beta chain was profiled in a study of T cells in Graves' hyperthyroidism and ophthalmopathy. Those with hyperthyroidism were 18 to 65 years old, newly diagnosed, and ill for under 2 months. The PBMCs were taken from approximately 9 ml of fresh peripheral blood. Trimming took off 1 base at V and 7 bases at J, with 22 bases between the two ends. The CDR3 loop spans 17 amino acids. CDR1 is SNHLY, CDR2 FYNNEI, per germline. The TCR beta CDR3 regions underwent amplification using RNA transcripts as the source. The primer set for the first-round RT-PCR of the TCR CDR3 was HTBI. TCRdb ran MiXCR on the multiplex PCR reads and lists one entry per CDR3 protein. The data show hundreds of thousands of distinct CDR3 sequences, about a sixth seen once. Many counts were recorded for this clonotype. Its antigen remains unknown. The study, taken as a whole, reports: Separating ophthalmopathy from stable hyperthyroidism was achieved by a 13 V-J model. Ophthalmopathy was predicted by the model a median of about six months ahead of onset.

The receptor comes from a woman under 30 with Graves' hyperthyroidism. The material sequenced was blood. The chain is built from TRBV2 and TRBJ1-2; D remains unclear. CDR3 sequence: CASSEVLWRSGRIGYTF. CDR3 bases: TGTGCCAGCAGTGAAGTTTTGTGGCGGTCCGGTAGGATTGGCTACACCTTC.